The 5 T cell receptor beta chains in this list originate from one sample, sequenced in a study of shared clonotypes between healthy human individuals (dated by TCRdb to the early 2020s). The library was produced with the immunoSEQ multiplex PCR assay. TCRdb re-hosts the immuneACCESS table, in-frame sequences only. Its copies lack some clones; in the studies checked, an unresolved V gene accounts for under half of them, and the cause for the rest is not known. The sample includes hundreds of thousands of clones, with 90% to 95% observed a single time. The biggest ten clones account for over 0.1% of the sample. CD8 naive samples consisted of CD45RO-negative cells that were positively selected for CCR7, yielding a CD45RA+CCR7+ population without TemRA cells. Specimen: naive CD8+ T cells sorted from blood. The sample's cell subset or site label, in plain terms: CD45RA+CCR7+. The receptors here all came from a woman under 40 in good health.

The CDR3 loop reads CASSGTGNYGYTF. For the CDR3, the DNA is TGTGCCAGCTCAGGGACCGGAAACTATGGCTACACCTTC. The rearrangement uses TRBV25-1 and TRBJ1-2, with D perhaps matching TRBD1 (5 bases). Deletions cut 8 bases from V and 2 bases from J, with 12 bases between. CDR3 length: 13 residues. Germline CDR1 is MGHDK and CDR2 is SYGVNS.

To note about this clone: Other nucleotide sequences from this sample produce the same CDR3. The V and J genes are TRBV28 and TRBJ2-7; D remains ambiguous. V shed 2 bases and J shed 0 bases, with 5 bases lying between them. The CDR3 covers 13 residues. Germline V CDR1 and CDR2: MDHEN, SYDVKM. As DNA, the CDR3 is TGTGCCAGCAGTTTACAGAGCTCCTACGAGCAGTACTTC. Its translation is CASSLQSSYEQYF.

The CDR3 nucleotides are TGTGCCAGCAGTTACGCTGTAGCGGGAGCAACCTACGAGCAGTACTTC. The encoded protein is CASSYAVAGATYEQYF. This chain links TRBV6-5 with TRBJ2-7; 9 bases match TRBD2. The junction had 7 bases not matched to a gene; V was cut back by 2 bases and J by 2 bases. This CDR3 region has 16 residues. Germline CDR1 reads MNHEY; CDR2 reads SVGAGI.

This clone came up once. V is TRBV6-1 and J is TRBJ2-7; 10 nucleotides line up with TRBD2. CDR1 MNHNS and CDR2 SASEGT come from the germline V gene. This CDR3 has 15 residues. V lost 7 bases and J lost 4; bases outside the gene matches: 10. The CDR3, as DNA: TGTGCCAGCACCCTTCCTAGCGGGGGTACGTACGAGCAGTACTTC. Translation: CASTLPSGGTYEQYF.

The CDR3 loop reads CASSSDSNYGYTF. CDR3 DNA: TGTGCCAGCAGCAGTGACTCTAACTATGGCTACACCTTC. The chain uses TRBV5-6 and TRBJ1-2; D is unresolved. CDR3 size: 13 residues. Germline V lookup: CDR1 SGHDT, CDR2 YYEEEE. V was clipped by 4 bases and J by 0 bases, with 7 bases between them.